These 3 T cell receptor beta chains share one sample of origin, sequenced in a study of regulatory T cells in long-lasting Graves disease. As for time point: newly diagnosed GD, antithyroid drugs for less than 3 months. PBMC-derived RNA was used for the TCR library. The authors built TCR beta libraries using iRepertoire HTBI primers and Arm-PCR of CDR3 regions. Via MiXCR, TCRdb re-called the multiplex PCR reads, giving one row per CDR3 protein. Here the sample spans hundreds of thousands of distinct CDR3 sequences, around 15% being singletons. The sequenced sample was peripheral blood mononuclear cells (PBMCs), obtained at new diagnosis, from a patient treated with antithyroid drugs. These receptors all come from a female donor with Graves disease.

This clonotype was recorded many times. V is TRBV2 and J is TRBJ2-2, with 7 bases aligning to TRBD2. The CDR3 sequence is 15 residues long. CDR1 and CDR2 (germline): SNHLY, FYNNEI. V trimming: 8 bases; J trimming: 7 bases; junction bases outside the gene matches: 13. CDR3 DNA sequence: TGTGCCAGCGGTCGGGGACTACGTTCGGGCGGGGAGCTGTTTTTT. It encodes CASGRGLRSGGELFF.

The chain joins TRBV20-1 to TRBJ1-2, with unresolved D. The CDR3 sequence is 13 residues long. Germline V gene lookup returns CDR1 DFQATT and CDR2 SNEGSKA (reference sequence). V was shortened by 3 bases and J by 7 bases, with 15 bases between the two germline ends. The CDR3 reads CSARAGEGGGYTF. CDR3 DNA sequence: TGCAGTGCTAGGGCGGGAGAGGGCGGTGGCTACACCTTC.

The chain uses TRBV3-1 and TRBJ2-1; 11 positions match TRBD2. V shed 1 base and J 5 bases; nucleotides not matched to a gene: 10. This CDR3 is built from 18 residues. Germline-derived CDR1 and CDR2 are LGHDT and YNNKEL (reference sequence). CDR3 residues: CASSQVFFGTSGNNEQFF. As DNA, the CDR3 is TGTGCCAGCAGCCAAGTTTTTTTTGGGACTAGCGGAAACAATGAGCAGTTCTTC.